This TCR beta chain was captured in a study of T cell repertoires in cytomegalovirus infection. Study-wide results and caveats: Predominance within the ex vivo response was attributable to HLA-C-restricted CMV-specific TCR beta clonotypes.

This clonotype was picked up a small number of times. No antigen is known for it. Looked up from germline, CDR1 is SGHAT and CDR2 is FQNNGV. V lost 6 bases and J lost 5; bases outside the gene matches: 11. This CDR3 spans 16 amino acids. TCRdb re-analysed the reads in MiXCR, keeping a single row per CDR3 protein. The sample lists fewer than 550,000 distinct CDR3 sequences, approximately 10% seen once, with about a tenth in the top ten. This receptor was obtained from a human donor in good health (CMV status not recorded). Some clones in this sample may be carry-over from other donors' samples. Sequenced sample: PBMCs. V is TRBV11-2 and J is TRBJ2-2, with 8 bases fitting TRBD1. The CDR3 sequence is CASSSGQGAGTGELFF. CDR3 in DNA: TGTGCCAGCAGTTCTGGGCAGGGGGCAGGGACCGGGGAGCTGTTTTTT.